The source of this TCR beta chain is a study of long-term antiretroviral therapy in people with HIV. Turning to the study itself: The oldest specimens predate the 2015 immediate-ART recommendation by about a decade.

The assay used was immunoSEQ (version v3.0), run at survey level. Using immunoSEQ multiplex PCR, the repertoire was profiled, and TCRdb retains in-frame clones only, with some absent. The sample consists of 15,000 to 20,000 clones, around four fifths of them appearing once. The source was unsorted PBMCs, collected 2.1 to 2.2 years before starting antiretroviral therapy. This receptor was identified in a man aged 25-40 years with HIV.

CDR3 bases: TGTGCCAGCAGCGTAGGCAGGGAGATGGGCACAGATACGCAGTATTTT. It translates to CASSVGREMGTDTQYF. V and J are TRBV9 and TRBJ2-3; possibly TRBD1 or TRBD2 for D (5 bases each). The V end lost 0 bases, the J end lost 1 base, and 12 bases lay between the germline ends. Germline V gene sequence: CDR1 SGDLS, CDR2 YYNGEE. The CDR3 is 16 residues long.